This T cell receptor beta chain is drawn from a study of CD8 T cells in Susac syndrome. Sequencing targeted TCR beta in T cells from blood (CD8+ and CD4+). Reverse transcription used about 0.45 to 1 ug RNA and random hexamers. By means of immunoSEQ multiplex PCR, TCR beta CDR3 spanning 54 Vbeta and 13 Jbeta underwent amplification. TCRdb processed the immunoSEQ multiplex PCR reads anew with MiXCR; each CDR3 protein has one entry. Of some 100,000 distinct CDR3 sequences in the sample, 95% were seen once. The V and J ends lost 0 bases and 5 bases, in that order; junction bases with no gene match: 5. The CDR3 totals 15 residues. CDR1 is LGHNA and CDR2 is YNFKEQ in the germline V gene.

This TCR came from a human donor with Susac syndrome. The sample consisted of CD8+ T cells from PBMCs. The chain recombines TRBV4-2 with TRBJ2-5, with TRBD1 matching 8 bases. DNA of the CDR3: TGTGCCAGCAGCCAAGAGGTCAGGGGGCCGGAGACCCAGTACTTC. It specifies CASSQEVRGPETQYF.